The source of this T cell receptor beta chain is a study of cytomegalovirus exposure and HLA in healthy donors. Study results and limitations: There were several of the most significant clusters that appeared linked to common viral pathogens in a later analysis.

Vbeta (60) and Jbeta (13) primers were used in the PCR. Produced via immunoSEQ multiplex PCR; TCRdb's table is partial and in-frame only. Of under 200,000 clones in the sample, roughly 72% were seen once. The germline gives CDR1 SNHLY, CDR2 FYNNEI. Unmatched junction bases numbered 4, after V lost 4 bases and J lost 4 bases. CDR3 length equals 15 residues. In the case of this clone: What it binds is not known.

The gene calls are TRBV2 and TRBJ2-2, with 9 bases matching TRBD2. The material sequenced was PBMCs. This TCR was sampled from a man in his forties or fifties in good health and CMV-seronegative. The DNA for the CDR3 is TGTGCCAGCAGTGGTAGCGGGGGTCCCACCGGGGAGCTGTTTTTT. Residues: CASSGSGGPTGELFF.